This T cell receptor beta chain is from a study of blood T cell repertoires in COVID-19. As for the study in general: Samples came from the United States, Italy and Spain, spanning acute and convalescent COVID-19. In each case, the material was cDNA or gDNA derived from T cells, B-cell-depleted T cells, or PBMCs.

Under the authors' procedure: How many nucleated cells were present was estimated from reference gene primer amplification. Clones were read by immunoSEQ multiplex PCR, and TCRdb kept only the in-frame ones, dropping some. V, J and clone size derive from that table, while D and trimming were established from the DNA sequence. The table lists approximately 120,000 clones, about 86% of them singletons, with about a sixth in the top ten. V lost 4 bases, J lost 5 bases, and 12 bases stayed unmatched. The germline V gene encodes CDR1 SGHDN and CDR2 FVKESK. The CDR3 length is 18 residues. The V gene is TRBV14, the J gene TRBJ2-3; 13 nucleotides agree with TRBD2. The receptor was isolated from a woman aged 45-65 years who had recovered from COVID-19. Material: peripheral blood. The CDR3 region is CASSPEAITSGGGDTQYF. For the CDR3, the DNA is TGTGCCAGCAGCCCAGAAGCAATTACTAGCGGGGGGGGAGATACGCAGTATTTT.